A selection of T cell receptor beta chains follows, all from one sample in a study of long-term antiretroviral therapy in people with HIV. Sequencing was performed with immunoSEQ multiplex PCR; in TCRdb, only in-frame clones are kept and a portion is missing. Found here are around 27,000 clones, 70% to 90% of them singletons; the top ten hold just under 8.5%. The sequencing used unsorted PBMCs, collected 3 years after starting antiretroviral therapy. The source of these receptors is a man aged 40-49 years with HIV. Each CDR3 is given with its conserved first and last residue. The D gene is left open where the match is weak. Clone size is given for some rows only: seen once, a few or many times, or a class if the clone is expanded.

cdr3_aa | cdr3_nt | v_call | d_call | clone_size | j_call
CSATNVDEQFF | TGCAGTGCCACTAATGTCGATGAGCAGTTCTTC | TRBV20-1 | NA | NA | TRBJ2-1
CASSPGQPSGFF | TGCGCCAGCAGTCCGGGACAGCCTAGCGGGTTCTTC | TRBV10-2 | NA | NA | TRBJ2-1
CASSETWNTEAFF | TGTGCCAGCAGCGAGACATGGAACACTGAAGCTTTCTTT | TRBV6-1 | NA | once | TRBJ1-1
CASSERVGVNTEAFF | TGCGCCAGCAGTGAGAGGGTCGGGGTGAACACTGAAGCTTTCTTT | TRBV10-1 | NA | few | TRBJ1-1
CASSRTTGSGELFF | TGTGCCAGCAGCCGGACGACAGGGTCCGGGGAGCTGTTTTTT | TRBV9 | TRBD1 | NA | TRBJ2-2
CASSLERVIGTDTQYF | TGTGCCAGCAGCTTGGAGCGGGTGATCGGCACAGATACGCAGTATTTT | TRBV11-1 | NA | NA | TRBJ2-3
CASSIWGGQGKQPQHF | TGTGCCAGTAGTATATGGGGAGGACAGGGGAAACAGCCCCAGCATTTT | TRBV19 | TRBD1 | NA | TRBJ1-5
CASSLPSTDTQYF | TGTGCCAGCAGCTTACCAAGCACAGATACGCAGTATTTT | TRBV7-9 | NA | NA | TRBJ2-3
CASSLGVTPYEQYF | TGTGCCAGCAGCTTAGGCGTCACCCCATACGAGCAGTACTTC | TRBV7-9 | NA | NA | TRBJ2-7
CAWSGGLAGEIETQYF | TGTGCCTGGAGTGGGGGACTAGCGGGAGAGATTGAGACCCAGTACTTC | TRBV30 | TRBD2 | NA | TRBJ2-5
CASSPGTSGRQETQYF | TGTGCCAGCAGCCCGGGGACTAGCGGGCGACAAGAGACCCAGTACTTC | TRBV4-2 | TRBD2 | NA | TRBJ2-5
CASSLGWQNYGYTF | TGTGCCAGCAGCTTAGGTTGGCAGAACTATGGCTACACCTTC | TRBV7-9 | NA | NA | TRBJ1-2
CASSSLTGKGTDTQYF | TGTGCCAGCAGCTCCCTGACAGGGAAGGGGACAGATACGCAGTATTTT | TRBV7-9 | TRBD1 | NA | TRBJ2-3
CASSTWDRELYEQFF | TGTGCCAGTAGTACCTGGGACAGGGAACTCTATGAGCAGTTCTTC | TRBV19 | TRBD1 | once | TRBJ2-1
CASGWGGGGYEQYF | TGTGCCAGCGGCTGGGGAGGGGGCGGCTACGAGCAGTACTTC | TRBV6-1 | NA | NA | TRBJ2-7
CASELGTGNTEAFF | TGTGCCTCCGAACTCGGGACAGGGAACACTGAAGCTTTCTTT | TRBV10-3 | TRBD1 | NA | TRBJ1-1
CASSLVYRGDTGELFF | TGTGCCAGCAGCTTAGTCTACCGGGGGGACACCGGGGAGCTGTTTTTT | TRBV11-2 | TRBD2 | NA | TRBJ2-2
CASRGHEGLDYGYTF | TGTGCCAGCAGGGGACACGAGGGCTTGGACTATGGCTACACCTTC | TRBV13 | NA | NA | TRBJ1-2
CASSLGIDQPQHF | TGTGCCAGCAGCTTAGGCATAGATCAGCCCCAGCATTTT | TRBV11-2 | NA | NA | TRBJ1-5
CASSFISRVTGELFF | TGTGCCAGCAGCTTCATATCGCGGGTCACCGGGGAGCTGTTTTTT | TRBV5-6 | NA | NA | TRBJ2-2
CASLRGGASYEQYF | TGTGCCAGCCTTAGAGGGGGGGCCTCCTACGAGCAGTACTTC | TRBV11-2 | NA | once | TRBJ2-7
CASSEGTVSNQPQHF | TGTGCCAGCAGTGAAGGGACAGTTAGCAATCAGCCCCAGCATTTT | TRBV6-1 | NA | NA | TRBJ1-5
CASRLLQDSSFDEQFF | TGTGCCAGCAGGCTGCTGCAAGACTCTAGTTTCGATGAGCAGTTCTTC | TRBV27 | NA | NA | TRBJ2-1
CASSASGGPYNEQFF | TGTGCCAGCAGCGCTAGCGGGGGCCCCTACAATGAGCAGTTCTTC | TRBV9 | TRBD2 | NA | TRBJ2-1
CSVTGTSSTSYNEQFF | TGCAGCGTCACCGGGACTAGCAGTACCTCCTACAATGAGCAGTTCTTC | TRBV29-1 | TRBD2 | NA | TRBJ2-1
CASSSGANVLTF | TGTGCCAGCAGTTCTGGGGCCAACGTCCTGACTTTC | TRBV27 | NA | NA | TRBJ2-6
CASSPGPGDYGYTF | TGTGCCAGCAGCCCGGGACCTGGGGACTATGGCTACACCTTC | TRBV13 | NA | NA | TRBJ1-2
CASSPTSGDTQYF | TGTGCCAGCTCACCGACTAGCGGGGATACGCAGTATTTT | TRBV18 | TRBD2 | NA | TRBJ2-3
CAISEAGEQYF | TGTGCCATCAGTGAAGCAGGGGAGCAGTACTTC | TRBV10-3 | NA | NA | TRBJ2-7
CASSLGGGTEAFF | TGTGCCAGCAGCTTAGGGGGTGGGACTGAAGCTTTCTTT | TRBV7-3 | NA | NA | TRBJ1-1
CATSRDRGKTDTQYF | TGTGCCACCAGCAGAGATCGGGGGAAAACAGATACGCAGTATTTT | TRBV15 | NA | once | TRBJ2-3
CASSEYRAQETQYF | TGCGCCAGCAGTGAGTACAGGGCACAAGAGACCCAGTACTTC | TRBV10-2 | NA | NA | TRBJ2-5
CASSSGTADYGYTF | TGCGCCAGCAGCTCCGGGACAGCAGACTATGGCTACACCTTC | TRBV5-1 | TRBD1 | NA | TRBJ1-2
CASSPVGTQETQYF | TGTGCCAGCAGTCCAGTCGGGACCCAAGAGACCCAGTACTTC | TRBV27 | NA | once | TRBJ2-5
CASSLTSGGADTQYF | TGTGCCAGCAGCCTAACTAGCGGGGGGGCAGATACGCAGTATTTT | TRBV11-1 | TRBD2 | once | TRBJ2-3
CASSVEETQYF | TGTGCCAGCAGTGTAGAAGAGACCCAGTACTTC | TRBV2 | NA | NA | TRBJ2-5
CATGKEGFNQPQHF | TGTGCCACAGGGAAGGAGGGATTCAATCAGCCCCAGCATTTT | TRBV6-6 | NA | NA | TRBJ1-5
CASSPRDGTSYEQYF | TGTGCCAGCAGTCCGAGGGACGGTACATCCTACGAGCAGTACTTC | TRBV27 | NA | NA | TRBJ2-7
CAWSVRLDEQYF | TGTGCCTGGAGTGTACGATTAGACGAGCAGTACTTC | TRBV30 | NA | once | TRBJ2-7
CASSPGLDAYEQYF | TGTGCCAGCAGCCCGGGACTCGACGCCTACGAGCAGTACTTC | TRBV11-2 | NA | few | TRBJ2-7
CATSELSGTDTQYF | TGTGCCACCAGCGAACTCTCGGGCACAGATACGCAGTATTTT | TRBV15 | NA | NA | TRBJ2-3
CAGSVVGGMHTGANVLTF | TGTGCCGGCAGTGTCGTTGGGGGCATGCATACTGGGGCCAACGTCCTGACTTTC | TRBV30 | NA | NA | TRBJ2-6
CASSEGGAGYGYTF | TGCGCCAGCAGTGAGGGGGGGGCGGGGTATGGCTACACCTTC | TRBV10-2 | NA | NA | TRBJ1-2
CASSHPTGSGNTIYF | TGTGCCAGCAGCCACCCAACAGGCTCTGGAAACACCATATATTTT | TRBV14 | NA | NA | TRBJ1-3
CASREGGEQEAFF | TGTGCCAGTAGGGAGGGCGGGGAGCAGGAAGCTTTCTTT | TRBV19 | NA | NA | TRBJ1-1
CATSREAGSGQPQHF | TGTGCCACCAGCAGAGAGGCGGGGTCCGGTCAGCCCCAGCATTTT | TRBV15 | NA | NA | TRBJ1-5
CASRGRVHSGSNQPQHF | TGTGCCAGTAGGGGCAGGGTCCATAGTGGTAGCAATCAGCCCCAGCATTTT | TRBV19 | NA | NA | TRBJ1-5
CAWSESASTEAFF | TGTGCCTGGAGTGAATCGGCATCCACTGAAGCTTTCTTT | TRBV30 | NA | NA | TRBJ1-1
CASGSPDRASVGF | TGTGCCAGTGGAAGCCCAGACAGGGCCTCGGTGGGATTC | TRBV19 | TRBD1 | NA | TRBJ1-2
CSVPYRGNYGYTF | TGCAGCGTCCCATACAGGGGTAACTATGGCTACACCTTC | TRBV29-1 | TRBD1 | NA | TRBJ1-2
CAYTGTGNTGELFF | TGTGCATACACCGGGACAGGCAACACCGGGGAGCTGTTTTTT | TRBV30 | TRBD1 | NA | TRBJ2-2
CASSSLAGTATYEQYF | TGTGCCAGCAGCTCCCTTGCCGGGACAGCTACCTACGAGCAGTACTTC | TRBV7-9 | TRBD1 | NA | TRBJ2-7
CASSVGRNNQPQHF | TGTGCCAGCAGCGTAGGACGGAACAATCAGCCCCAGCATTTT | TRBV28 | NA | NA | TRBJ1-5
CASQPGLAGKDTQYF | TGTGCCAGCCAGCCGGGACTAGCGGGAAAAGATACGCAGTATTTT | TRBV6-1 | TRBD2 | NA | TRBJ2-3